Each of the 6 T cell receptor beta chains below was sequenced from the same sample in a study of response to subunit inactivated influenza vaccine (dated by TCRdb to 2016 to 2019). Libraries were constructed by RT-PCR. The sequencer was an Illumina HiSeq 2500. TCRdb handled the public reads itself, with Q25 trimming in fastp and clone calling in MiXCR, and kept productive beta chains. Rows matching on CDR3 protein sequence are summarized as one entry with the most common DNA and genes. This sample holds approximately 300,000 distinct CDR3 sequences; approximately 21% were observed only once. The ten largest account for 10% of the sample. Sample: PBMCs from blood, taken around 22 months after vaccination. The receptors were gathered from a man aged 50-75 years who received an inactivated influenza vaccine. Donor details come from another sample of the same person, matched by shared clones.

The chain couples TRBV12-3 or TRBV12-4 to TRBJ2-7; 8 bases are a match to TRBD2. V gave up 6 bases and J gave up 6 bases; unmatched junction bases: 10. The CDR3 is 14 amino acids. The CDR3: CASRLGTSASEQYF. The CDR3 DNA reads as TGTGCCAGCAGGCTCGGGACTAGTGCGTCCGAGCAGTACTTC.

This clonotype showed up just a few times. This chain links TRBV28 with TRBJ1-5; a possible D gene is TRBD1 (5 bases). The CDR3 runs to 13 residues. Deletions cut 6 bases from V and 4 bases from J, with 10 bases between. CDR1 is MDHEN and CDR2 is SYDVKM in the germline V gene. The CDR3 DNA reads TGTGCCAGCAGCGAACAGGTAAATCAGCCCCAGCATTTT. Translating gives CASSEQVNQPQHF.

CDR3 sequence: CASTLGGRQPQHF. DNA of the CDR3: TGTGCCAGCACCCTCGGGGGGAGGCAGCCCCAGCATTTT. The chain combines TRBV12-3 or TRBV12-4 with TRBJ1-5; TRBD1 is a possible D gene (5 bases). Trimming left V 7 bases short and J 7 bases short, with 14 bases between. The CDR3 runs to 13 residues.

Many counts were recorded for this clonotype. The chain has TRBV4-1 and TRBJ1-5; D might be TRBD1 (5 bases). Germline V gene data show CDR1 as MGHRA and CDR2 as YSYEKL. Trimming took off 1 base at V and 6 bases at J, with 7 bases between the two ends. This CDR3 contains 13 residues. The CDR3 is CASSQGGAQPQHF. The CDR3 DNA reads TGCGCCAGCAGCCAAGGAGGGGCTCAGCCCCAGCATTTT.

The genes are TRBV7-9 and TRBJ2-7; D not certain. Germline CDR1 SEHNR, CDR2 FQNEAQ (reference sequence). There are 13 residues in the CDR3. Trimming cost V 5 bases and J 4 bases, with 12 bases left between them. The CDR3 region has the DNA TGTGCCAGCAGCCCCCCAGCAAAATACGAGCAGTACTTC. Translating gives CASSPPAKYEQYF.

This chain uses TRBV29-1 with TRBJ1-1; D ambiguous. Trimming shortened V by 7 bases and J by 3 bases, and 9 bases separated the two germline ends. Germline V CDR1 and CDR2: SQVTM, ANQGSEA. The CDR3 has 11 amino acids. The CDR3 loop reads CSAGWDTEAFF. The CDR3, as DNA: TGCAGCGCGGGCTGGGACACTGAAGCTTTCTTT.